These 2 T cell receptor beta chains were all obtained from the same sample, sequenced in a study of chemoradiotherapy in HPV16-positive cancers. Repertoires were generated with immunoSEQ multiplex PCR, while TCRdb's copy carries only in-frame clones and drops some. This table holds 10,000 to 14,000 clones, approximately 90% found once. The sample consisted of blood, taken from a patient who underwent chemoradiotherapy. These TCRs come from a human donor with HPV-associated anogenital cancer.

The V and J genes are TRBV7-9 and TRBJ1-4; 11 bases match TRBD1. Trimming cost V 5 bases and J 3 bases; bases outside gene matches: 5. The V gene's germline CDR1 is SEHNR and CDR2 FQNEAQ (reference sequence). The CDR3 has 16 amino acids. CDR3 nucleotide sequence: TGTGCCAGCAGCCGTGGACAGGGGGCTGCTAATGAAAAACTGTTTTTT. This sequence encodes CASSRGQGAANEKLFF.

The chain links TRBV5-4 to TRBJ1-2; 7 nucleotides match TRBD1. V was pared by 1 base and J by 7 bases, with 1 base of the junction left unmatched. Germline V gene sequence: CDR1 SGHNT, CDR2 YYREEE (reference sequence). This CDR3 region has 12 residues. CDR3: CASSLYRGGYTF. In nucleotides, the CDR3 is TGTGCCAGCAGCTTGTACAGGGGTGGCTACACCTTC.